Listed here is a single T cell receptor beta chain. The data stem from a study of T cell clones after liver transplantation. Germline assignment: CDR1 LNHDA and CDR2 SQIVND (reference sequence). This CDR3 region has 16 residues. The V and J ends lost 5 bases and 5 bases, in that order; junction bases with no gene match: 9. This table comes from immunoSEQ multiplex PCR, and its TCRdb copy is limited to in-frame clones, with some not included. Of about 75,000 clones in the sample, more than 75% are singletons; the top ten hold less than 3%. This receptor was obtained from a human donor who received a liver transplant. The material sequenced was CD4+ T cells from blood, taken before liver transplant. V is TRBV19 and J is TRBJ2-2; 9 positions match TRBD1. The CDR3 loop reads CASSLRQGVVTGELFF. The CDR3 DNA sequence: TGTGCCAGTAGTCTACGACAGGGGGTAGTGACCGGGGAGCTGTTTTTT.